Shown below are 28 T cell receptor beta chains from a single sample sequenced in a study of T-cell memory formation after mild COVID-19. TCRdb reanalysed the 5' RACE reads using MiXCR and keeps one entry per CDR3 protein. The profile shows some 600,000 distinct CDR3 sequences, roughly a sixth of them singletons. Sequencing was done on a sample of PBMCs or a T cell subset sorted from them (not recorded which). The receptors derive from an adult woman who had mild COVID-19 (a few samples of this study predate the infection). Cell type and time point are not known.

V is TRBV4-3 and J is TRBJ2-3, with 10 bases aligning to TRBD2. Germline CDR1 reads LGHNA; CDR2 reads YSLEER. V was pared by 1 base and J by 0 bases, with 7 bases of the junction left unmatched. The CDR3 length is 18 residues. The CDR3 bases are TGCGCCAGCAGCCAAGGATTTCTAGCGGGAGTGAGCACAGATACGCAGTATTTT. Residues: CASSQGFLAGVSTDTQYF.

V gene TRBV20-1 combines with J gene TRBJ2-1; tentatively, D is TRBD1 (6 bases). The CDR3 has 11 residues. V was shortened by 7 bases and J by 13 bases, with 17 bases between the two germline ends. CDR1 and CDR2 (germline): DFQATT, SNEGSKA (reference sequence). Here the CDR3 DNA reads TGCAGTGAGGACAGCTCGGCGAAACAGTTCTTC. Translation: CSEDSSAKQFF.

This clonotype came up a few times. The chain is built from TRBV14 and TRBJ2-7; TRBD1 aligns across 9 bases. Germline loops: CDR1 SGHDN, CDR2 FVKESK. This CDR3 is 16 amino acids long. The junction had 6 bases not matched to a gene; V was cut back by 1 base and J by 2 bases. CDR3 coding DNA: TGTGCCAGCAGCCAAGTGGGACAGGGACCCCCCTACGAGCAGTACTTC. This gives the protein CASSQVGQGPPYEQYF.

There are many counts of this clonotype. The rearrangement joins TRBV5-6 to TRBJ2-1, with 10 bases lining up with TRBD1. CDR1 is SGHDT, CDR2 YYEEEE, per germline. The CDR3 has 17 amino acids. V was clipped by 4 bases and J by 3 bases; unmatched bases: 10. The CDR3 DNA reads TGTGCCAGCAGCGAGACAGGGGGCACTGCCCTCTACAATGAGCAGTTCTTC. The encoded protein is CASSETGGTALYNEQFF.

In its sample, this clonotype was seen once. The chain has TRBV15 and TRBJ1-3, with D hard to call. Germline V lookup: CDR1 LNHNV, CDR2 YYDKDF (reference sequence). The V end lost 1 base, the J end lost 5 bases, and 6 bases lay between the germline ends. This CDR3 is 13 amino acids long. Here the CDR3 DNA reads TGTGCCACCAGCAGAGGGTCGAGAAACACCATATATTTT. It specifies CATSRGSRNTIYF.

This clonotype was counted a few times. This chain uses TRBV6-6 with TRBJ2-2, with unresolved D. Germline V gene data show CDR1 as MNHNY and CDR2 as SVGAGI (reference sequence). Deletions cut 2 bases from V and 0 bases from J, with 10 bases between. The CDR3 spans 16 residues. CDR3 region: CASSYDWGTNTGELFF. Written as DNA, the CDR3 is TGTGCCAGCAGTTACGATTGGGGTACGAACACCGGGGAGCTGTTTTTT.

The chain is built from TRBV7-3 and TRBJ2-3; TRBD1 aligns across 8 bases. The CDR3 covers 16 residues. CDR1 SGHTA and CDR2 FQGTGA come from the germline V gene. V trimming: 2 bases; J trimming: 6 bases; junction bases outside the gene matches: 10. CDR3 sequence: CASSLGARGRGDTQYF. The CDR3 DNA reads TGTGCCAGCAGCTTAGGCGCCAGGGGGCGCGGGGATACGCAGTATTTT.

This clonotype occurred a few times. V usage is TRBV2 and J usage is TRBJ2-3; TRBD1 agrees at 8 bases. The CDR3 loop spans 14 amino acids. V was clipped by 7 bases and J by 2 bases; unmatched bases: 5. The germline CDR1 and CDR2 sequences are SNHLY and FYNNEI. Here the CDR3 reads CASTRGLLTDTQYF. The DNA of the CDR3 is TGTGCCAGCACCAGGGGGCTCCTCACAGATACGCAGTATTTT.

This clonotype was counted a few times. The gene calls are TRBV5-1 and TRBJ2-2; D call uncertain. Per the germline V gene, CDR1 is SGHRS and CDR2 is YFSETQ. The CDR3 contains 11 residues. Trimming shortened V by 5 bases and J by 6 bases, and 5 bases separated the two germline ends. Here the CDR3 reads CASRESGELFF. The CDR3 DNA sequence: TGCGCCAGCAGGGAATCCGGGGAGCTGTTTTTT.

This CDR3 is CASSEGGLDYEQYF. Written as DNA, the CDR3 is TGTGCCAGCAGTGAAGGGGGCCTTGACTACGAGCAGTACTTC. This sequence joins TRBV6-1 and TRBJ2-7, with D perhaps matching TRBD1 (5 bases). V dropped 1 base and J dropped 3 bases, with 10 bases sitting between them. Germline values: CDR1 MNHNS, CDR2 SASEGT. CDR3 length equals 14 residues.

A word on this clonotype: The junction departs from germline at one end; a sequencing error may be responsible. This rearrangement joins TRBV4-1 to TRBJ2-5, with a tentative D call TRBD2 (5 bases). This CDR3 comprises 13 residues. Germline V gene sequence: CDR1 MGHRA, CDR2 YSYEKL. CDR3 protein: CDSSQAVVETQYF. The CDR3 DNA reads TGCGACAGCAGCCAAGCGGTTGTAGAGACCCAGTACTTC.

This clonotype was picked up a small number of times. The rearrangement links TRBV20-1 to TRBJ1-2, with D possibly being TRBD1 (5 bases). V shed 3 bases and J shed 5 bases, with 10 bases lying between them. CDR3 length: 12 residues. CDR1 DFQATT and CDR2 SNEGSKA come from the germline V gene (reference sequence). The CDR3 nucleotides read TGCAGTGCTAGTGGCAGGGATTATGGCTACACCTTC. This encodes CSASGRDYGYTF.

This clonotype was detected only a few times. The V gene is TRBV7-6, the J gene TRBJ1-5; D might be TRBD1 (5 bases). Trimming cost V 5 bases and J 2 bases, with 13 bases left between them. The CDR3 totals 15 residues. The V gene's germline CDR1 is SGHVS and CDR2 FNYEAQ. CDR3: CASSQGIRGNQPQHF. CDR3 bases: TGTGCCAGCAGCCAGGGTATTAGGGGCAATCAGCCCCAGCATTTT.

The rearrangement uses TRBV11-2 and TRBJ1-2; TRBD1 might be the D (6 bases). The CDR3 totals 17 residues. The ends were cut back, 0 bases at V and 8 bases at J, with 22 bases in the middle. Germline CDR1 and CDR2: SGHAT and FQNNGV. In DNA form, the CDR3 reads TGTGCCAGCAGCTTAGAATACGGGACAACGGACTCGGAAGGCTACACCTTC. This sequence encodes CASSLEYGTTDSEGYTF.

Comments on this clonotype: No DNA is shown, since the ends of the CDR3 on it are uncertain; the CDR3 is the one TCRdb lists. This chain connects TRBV19 to TRBJ1-2; the D call of TRBD1 is as the table states it, not checked on the DNA. CDR1 and CDR2 (germline): LNHDA, SQIVND (reference sequence). The CDR3 adds up to 13 amino acids, both ends counted. The CDR3 region is CASTSDKFYGYTF.

This clonotype was observed a handful of times. This chain links TRBV7-9 with TRBJ1-1; 11 bases are shared with TRBD1. The germline gives CDR1 SEHNR, CDR2 FQNEAQ (reference sequence). V lost 3 bases and J lost 4; bases outside the gene matches: 1. CDR3 length: 14 residues. The DNA for the CDR3 is TGTGCCAGCAGCTTCGGGACAGGGGGCACTGAAGCTTTCTTT. It is translated as CASSFGTGGTEAFF.

This clonotype has just a few counts. This chain uses TRBV6-5 with TRBJ1-2; 7 bases are a match to TRBD1. The CDR3 length is 13 residues. Germline V lookup: CDR1 MNHEY, CDR2 SVGAGI. J gave up 6 bases and V 7 bases, and 8 bases lay outside the gene matches. The CDR3 loop is CASKLTGVDGYTF. The DNA for the CDR3 is TGTGCCAGCAAACTCACAGGGGTGGATGGCTACACCTTC.

The rearrangement uses TRBV7-2 and TRBJ2-5; 10 nucleotides agree with TRBD1. The V segment lost 3 bases and the J segment 5 bases; nucleotides outside the gene matches: 6. This CDR3 is built from 15 residues. Germline V gene sequence: CDR1 SGHTA, CDR2 FQGNSA. The CDR3 DNA sequence: TGTGCCAGCAGCTTTTCTCTGGACAGGGGGGAGACCCAGTACTTC. Protein: CASSFSLDRGETQYF.

The V gene is TRBV5-5, the J gene TRBJ1-3, with D maybe TRBD1 (5 bases). V dropped 4 bases and J dropped 3 bases, with 8 bases sitting between them. The germline gives CDR1 SGHKS, CDR2 YYEKEE (reference sequence). The CDR3 has 13 amino acids. CDR3 coding DNA: TGTGCCAGCAGCGGGACTTATGGAAACACCATATATTTT. This encodes CASSGTYGNTIYF.

This clonotype was detected a few times. The genes are TRBV20-1 and TRBJ2-3; no clear D gene. Per germline, CDR1 DFQATT and CDR2 SNEGSKA (reference sequence). V lost 7 bases to trimming and J lost 1 base, with 12 bases between them. The CDR3 has 13 residues. This CDR3 reads CSDRTVGTDTQYF. CDR3 nucleotide sequence: TGCAGTGACCGGACGGTCGGCACAGATACGCAGTATTTT.

There are many counts of this clonotype. The J gene is TRBJ2-1, the V gene TRBV4-2, with TRBD1 matching 8 bases. The CDR3 length is 16 residues. With V trimmed by 1 base and J by 2 bases, 4 bases remained unmatched. Per germline, CDR1 LGHNA and CDR2 YNFKEQ. In DNA, the CDR3 is TGTGCCAGCAGCCAAGTCGCGGGACAGGCCTACAATGAGCAGTTCTTC. This translates into CASSQVAGQAYNEQFF.

This chain connects TRBV12-3 or TRBV12-4 to TRBJ1-6, with TRBD1 matching 8 bases. CDR3 length equals 14 residues. J was trimmed by 8 bases and V by 6 bases; bases with no gene match: 6. The CDR3 here is CASSKDRVYSPLHF. The CDR3, as DNA: TGTGCCAGCAGCAAGGACAGGGTGTATTCACCCCTCCACTTT.

The V call is TRBV13, the J call TRBJ2-7; D may correspond to TRBD1 or TRBD2 (5 bases each). CDR3 length: 17 residues. V was pared by 1 base and J by 4 bases, with 20 bases between. CDR1 is PRHDT, CDR2 FYEKMQ, per germline (reference sequence). CDR3 sequence reads: CASSLATTPGRTYEQYF. The CDR3 DNA follows: TGTGCCAGCAGCTTAGCTACGACTCCGGGACGGACATACGAGCAGTACTTC.

This clonotype was counted a few times. The chain recombines TRBV30 with TRBJ1-2; D is undetermined. Germline V gene data show CDR1 as GTSNPN and CDR2 as SVGIG (reference sequence). This CDR3 region has 11 residues. Trimming pared 0 bases from V and 8 bases from J, leaving 7 bases between. CDR3: CAWSVIRGYTF. For the CDR3, the DNA is TGTGCCTGGAGTGTTATAAGGGGCTACACCTTC.

The CDR3 bases are TGTGCCAGCACCCTTAGCCGTAGCACAGATACGCAGTATTTT. It encodes CASTLSRSTDTQYF. The rearrangement joins TRBV12-3 or TRBV12-4 to TRBJ2-3; D unresolved. V lost 7 bases to trimming and J lost 0 bases, with 11 bases between them. This CDR3 contains 14 residues.

The rearrangement uses TRBV29-1 and TRBJ1-1, with D maybe TRBD1 (5 bases). Trimming removed 5 bases from V and 7 bases from J, with 11 bases in between. The CDR3 runs to 11 residues. CDR1 is SQVTM, CDR2 ANQGSEA, per germline. The CDR3 DNA follows: TGCAGCGTTTCCGGGGCCCATGAAGCTTTCTTT. Its protein is CSVSGAHEAFF.

This clonotype was seen a handful of times. The J gene is TRBJ2-3, the V gene TRBV3-1; either TRBD1 or TRBD2 may fit D (6 bases each). This CDR3 comprises 16 residues. Germline assignment: CDR1 LGHDT and CDR2 YNNKEL (reference sequence). Trimming took 4 bases from V and 3 from J, leaving 17 bases between them. The CDR3 loop is CASSRRDKGLTDTQYF. Written as DNA, the CDR3 is TGTGCCAGCAGCCGGCGGGACAAGGGGCTTACAGATACGCAGTATTTT.

This clonotype has at least ten counts. This rearrangement joins TRBV3-2 to TRBJ1-3. TRBV3-2 counts as a pseudogene. This CDR3 has 17 residues. The CDR3 coding sequence is TGTGCCAGCAGCCAAATGGACCTCAGGAAGGGTGGAAACACCATATATTTT. This sequence encodes CASSQMDLRKGGNTIYF.